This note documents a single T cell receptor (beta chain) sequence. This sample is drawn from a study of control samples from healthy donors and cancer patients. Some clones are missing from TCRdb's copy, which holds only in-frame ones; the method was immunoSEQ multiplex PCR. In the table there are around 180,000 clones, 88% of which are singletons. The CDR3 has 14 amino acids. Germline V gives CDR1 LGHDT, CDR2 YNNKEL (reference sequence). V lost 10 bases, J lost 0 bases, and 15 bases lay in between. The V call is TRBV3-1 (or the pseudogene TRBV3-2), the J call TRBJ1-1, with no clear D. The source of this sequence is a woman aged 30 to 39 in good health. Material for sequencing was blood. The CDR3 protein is CAKVPGGLNTEAFF. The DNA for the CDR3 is TGTGCCAAGGTTCCGGGAGGGTTGAACACTGAAGCTTTCTTT.